What follows are 28 T cell receptor beta chains derived from one specimen sequenced in a study of blood T cell repertoires in COVID-19. Produced via immunoSEQ multiplex PCR; TCRdb's table is partial and in-frame only. The sample has under 20,000 clones, roughly 91% seen once; the top ten hold roughly 7%. Sequenced sample: peripheral blood. The receptors originated from a human donor in a cohort sampled during active COVID-19.

The chain links TRBV12-5 to TRBJ2-7, with D possibly TRBD2 on 6 matching bases. The CDR3 runs to 12 residues. V lost 6 bases and J lost 4, with 10 bases in between. Germline V gene sequence: CDR1 LGHNT, CDR2 FRNRAP. CDR3 coding DNA: TGTGCTAGTGGGGGAGGAACATACGAGCAGTACTTC. It is translated as CASGGGTYEQYF.

V gene TRBV18 combines with J gene TRBJ1-6, with 7 nucleotides matching TRBD1. The CDR3 loop spans 18 amino acids. The J segment lost 2 bases and the V segment lost 1 base, leaving 8 bases of the junction unmatched. Germline V lookup: CDR1 KGHSH, CDR2 LQKENI. For the CDR3, the DNA is TGTGCCAGCTCACCACGGGACAGCAAAATCGCCTATAATTCACCCCTCCACTTT. Translated: CASSPRDSKIAYNSPLHF.

The rearrangement joins TRBV5-1 to TRBJ2-7; weak D call: TRBD2 (5 bases). Germline values: CDR1 SGHRS, CDR2 YFSETQ. This CDR3 has 12 amino acids. With 7 bases removed from V and 2 bases from J, the gap between germline ends came to 10 bases. The CDR3 region is CASRLGTYEQYF. In DNA, the CDR3 is TGCGCCAGCCGACTCGGGACCTACGAGCAGTACTTC.

This clone was seen only once. This chain links TRBV11-2 with TRBJ2-3; TRBD2 aligns across 8 bases. This CDR3 spans 20 amino acids. V dropped 0 bases and J dropped 2; count of bases not matched to a gene: 16. The germline V gene has CDR1 SGHAT and CDR2 FQNNGV. The CDR3 DNA sequence: TGTGCCAGCAGCTTAGAGGCGATAGCGGGGTCCCCGGGACCCACAGATACGCAGTATTTT. Translating gives CASSLEAIAGSPGPTDTQYF.

The chain joins TRBV3-1 (or the pseudogene TRBV3-2) to TRBJ2-6, with 9 bases lining up with TRBD1. The J segment lost 1 base and the V segment lost 6 bases, leaving 7 bases of the junction unmatched. This CDR3 is 17 amino acids long. Germline loops: CDR1 LGHDT, CDR2 YNNKEL (reference sequence). The CDR3 protein is CASSFTGTGSGANVLTF. The CDR3 bases are TGTGCCAGCAGTTTTACCGGGACAGGGTCTGGGGCCAACGTCCTGACTTTC.

V is TRBV29-1 and J is TRBJ2-1, with TRBD1 matching over 8 bases. This CDR3 is built from 11 residues. Losses at the gene ends were 7 bases for V and 10 bases for J; bases not matched to a gene: 6. Germline V gene lookup returns CDR1 SQVTM and CDR2 ANQGSEA. The CDR3 DNA follows: TGCAGCGCCCGGACAGGGACGGAGCAGTTCTTC. Translated, it gives CSARTGTEQFF.

This chain uses TRBV7-2 with TRBJ1-1; the D gene is possibly TRBD1 (6 bases). In germline, CDR1 is SGHTA, CDR2 FQGNSA. This CDR3 is 14 amino acids long. The ends were cut back, 3 bases at V and 2 bases at J, with 10 bases in the middle. The CDR3 protein is CASSLRQENTEAFF. The CDR3, as DNA: TGTGCCAGCAGCTTGAGACAGGAAAACACTGAAGCTTTCTTT.

A single count supports this clone. The chain combines TRBV15 with TRBJ2-7, with unresolved D. Germline-derived CDR1 and CDR2 are LNHNV and YYDKDF (reference sequence). The CDR3 consists of 14 residues. The V and J ends lost 0 bases and 4 bases respectively, with 10 bases between them. The CDR3 bases are TGTGCCACCAGCAGAGATCGAGCCTCTTACGAGCAGTACTTC. Translation gives CATSRDRASYEQYF.

The genes are TRBV18 and TRBJ2-5; 7 positions match TRBD1. The CDR3 is made up of 17 amino acids. Germline assignment: CDR1 KGHSH and CDR2 LQKENI. After removal of 3 bases from V and 0 bases from J, the junction contained 10 bases not matched to a gene. CDR3 bases: TGTGCCAGCTCACCGGGGCCGGTGGGACAGTACCAAGAGACCCAGTACTTC. This gives the protein CASSPGPVGQYQETQYF.

The rearrangement links TRBV3-1 (or the pseudogene TRBV3-2) to TRBJ2-4; D remains ambiguous. CDR3 length: 17 residues. Per germline, CDR1 LGHDT and CDR2 YNNKEL (reference sequence). Between the trimmed V and J ends, which lost 3 bases and 4 bases, there was a span of 19 bases. DNA for the CDR3: TGTGCCAGCAGCCACAGTGCTCCCTTGCAAAGAAAAAACATTCAGTACTTC. Translation: CASSHSAPLQRKNIQYF.

This clone was seen a single time. The chain links TRBV18 to TRBJ2-3; weak D call: TRBD2 (5 bases). The CDR3 length is 16 residues. Trimming took off 2 bases at V and 1 base at J, with 13 bases between the two ends. CDR1 is KGHSH and CDR2 is LQKENI in the germline V gene. CDR3 residues: CASSPTGGYGTDTQYF. In DNA, the CDR3 is TGTGCCAGCTCACCAACGGGCGGGTACGGCACAGATACGCAGTATTTT.

J is TRBJ2-7 and V is TRBV9, with a weak D call TRBD1 (6 bases). The ends were cut back, 0 bases at V and 6 bases at J, with 7 bases in the middle. The CDR3 spans 12 residues. Per the germline V gene, CDR1 is SGDLS and CDR2 is YYNGEE. CDR3 sequence (DNA): TGTGCCAGCAGCGTAGCAGGGGTCGAGCAGTACTTC. This sequence encodes CASSVAGVEQYF.

This chain connects TRBV4-1 to TRBJ1-1; D not resolved. Germline loops: CDR1 MGHRA, CDR2 YSYEKL. V was cut by 8 bases and J by 2 bases, with 12 bases left in between. This CDR3 spans 13 amino acids. The CDR3 here is CASCRRVNTEAFF. DNA of the CDR3: TGCGCCAGCTGTCGACGGGTAAACACTGAAGCTTTCTTT.

V usage is TRBV14 and J usage is TRBJ2-7, with TRBD2 matching 7 bases. J was trimmed by 0 bases and V by 2 bases; bases with no gene match: 4. Germline V gives CDR1 SGHDN, CDR2 FVKESK. The CDR3 totals 15 residues. CDR3 DNA sequence: TGTGCCAGCAGCCAATCTTGGGACTACTCCTACGAGCAGTACTTC. Protein sequence: CASSQSWDYSYEQYF.

This clone was picked up one time. V and J are TRBV15 and TRBJ1-1, with TRBD1 matching 12 bases. CDR1 and CDR2 from the germline V gene are LNHNV and YYDKDF (reference sequence). With 0 bases clipped from V and 4 bases from J, the junction kept 9 bases outside the gene matches. CDR3 length: 18 residues. CDR3 DNA sequence: TGTGCCACCAGCAGAGATCATCCCGGGACAGGGGGCGCCACTGAAGCTTTCTTT. As protein: CATSRDHPGTGGATEAFF.

This clone was recorded a few times. This chain uses TRBV19 with TRBJ2-2; 9 bases fit TRBD1. The CDR3 runs 15 residues. CDR1 and CDR2 (germline): LNHDA, SQIVND (reference sequence). The V segment lost 7 bases and the J segment 4 bases; nucleotides outside the gene matches: 7. CDR3: CASIGDRVTTGELFF. CDR3 in DNA: TGTGCCAGTATAGGGGACAGGGTGACCACCGGGGAGCTGTTTTTT.

This rearrangement joins TRBV19 to TRBJ1-6; TRBD1 aligns across 10 bases. Germline CDR1 LNHDA, CDR2 SQIVND (reference sequence). The CDR3 sequence is 14 residues long. V shed 7 bases, J shed 9 bases, and the junction held 6 bases outside the gene matches. The CDR3 coding sequence is TGTGCCAGTAACTCCGGGACAGGGGTTTCACCCCTCCACTTT. Translation: CASNSGTGVSPLHF.

The chain is built from TRBV4-2 and TRBJ1-2, with 8 bases fitting TRBD1. From germline, CDR1 is LGHNA and CDR2 YNFKEQ. The ends lost 1 base at V and 7 bases at J; junction bases unmatched: 8. The CDR3 sequence is 15 residues long. The CDR3 sequence is CASSQGPDREVGYTF. The CDR3 DNA follows: TGTGCCAGCAGCCAAGGACCGGACAGGGAAGTTGGCTACACCTTC.

This chain connects TRBV15 to TRBJ2-5; 9 nucleotides agree with TRBD2. V lost 5 bases, J lost 4 bases, and 5 bases stayed unmatched. The CDR3 totals 14 residues. Germline CDR1 is LNHNV and CDR2 is YYDKDF (reference sequence). CDR3 amino acids: CATSGISGGETQYF. The CDR3 nucleotides are TGTGCCACCAGCGGAATTAGCGGGGGAGAGACCCAGTACTTC.

The CDR3 spells CASSHQFRGSTEAFF. The DNA of the CDR3 is TGTGCCAGCAGCCATCAGTTCAGGGGCTCCACTGAAGCTTTCTTT. This chain uses TRBV3-1 (or the pseudogene TRBV3-2) with TRBJ1-1; a weak D match, TRBD1 (6 bases). The V and J ends lost 3 bases and 4 bases respectively, with 15 bases between them. This CDR3 comprises 15 residues. The germline V gene has CDR1 LGHDT and CDR2 YNNKEL (reference sequence).

The rearrangement uses TRBV20-1 and TRBJ1-2, with 9 positions matching TRBD1. Germline values: CDR1 DFQATT, CDR2 SNEGSKA (reference sequence). After removal of 3 bases from V and 3 bases from J, the junction contained 11 bases not matched to a gene. The CDR3 loop spans 16 amino acids. CDR3 residues: CSASSFLGTGHYGYTF. The CDR3 bases are TGCAGTGCTAGTTCCTTTCTCGGGACAGGGCACTATGGCTACACCTTC.

This chain links TRBV7-2 with TRBJ1-5; D is possibly TRBD1 (5 bases). The germline V and J ends were trimmed by 1 base and 4 bases, with 11 bases remaining between them. Germline V gene lookup returns CDR1 SGHTA and CDR2 FQGNSA. This CDR3 has 15 amino acids. The CDR3 DNA follows: TGTGCCAGCAGCTTAGGACAGAGACAAAATCAGCCCCAGCATTTT. This encodes CASSLGQRQNQPQHF. The variable domain in full, completed from reference TRBV7-2 and TRBJ1-5, reads GAGVSQSPSNKVTEKGKDVELRCDPISGHTALYWYRQSLGQGLEFLIYFQGNSAPDKSGLPSDRFSAERTGGSVSTLTIQRTQQEDSAVYLCASSLGQRQNQPQHFGDGTRLSIL.

This clone has more than one count but fewer than ten. This chain connects TRBV19 to TRBJ2-7; 7 bases align to TRBD1. The junction had 3 bases not matched to a gene; V was cut back by 5 bases and J by 5 bases. There are 12 residues in the CDR3. CDR1 is LNHDA and CDR2 is SQIVND in the germline V gene (reference sequence). As DNA, the CDR3 is TGTGCCAGTAGTCAGACAGGGAACGAGCAGTACTTC. Protein product: CASSQTGNEQYF.

The chain employs TRBV7-2 and TRBJ2-7; 8 positions match TRBD2. J was trimmed by 4 bases and V by 1 base; bases with no gene match: 6. The length of the CDR3 is 15 residues. Germline-derived CDR1 and CDR2 are SGHTA and FQGNSA. The CDR3 protein is CASSLGGLGTYEQYF. DNA for the CDR3: TGTGCCAGCAGCTTAGGGGGACTAGGGACTTACGAGCAGTACTTC.

The chain employs TRBV5-4 and TRBJ1-3; 7 bases line up with TRBD1. J was trimmed by 2 bases and V by 3 bases; bases with no gene match: 5. Per the germline V gene, CDR1 is SGHNT and CDR2 is YYREEE (reference sequence). The length of the CDR3 is 15 residues. As DNA, the CDR3 is TGTGCCAGCAGCTATACAGGGGCCCCTGGAAACACCATATATTTT. As protein: CASSYTGAPGNTIYF.

This chain joins TRBV3-1 (or the pseudogene TRBV3-2) and TRBJ1-3; TRBD1 is a possible D gene (5 bases). V was pared by 4 bases and J by 1 base, with 11 bases between. The CDR3 runs to 15 residues. Germline V gives CDR1 LGHDT, CDR2 YNNKEL (reference sequence). As DNA, the CDR3 is TGTGCCAGCAGCCGGGACTCTAGTTCTGGAAACACCATATATTTT. This translates into CASSRDSSSGNTIYF.

V is TRBV11-2 and J is TRBJ2-7; 8 bases match TRBD1. The V and J ends lost 6 bases and 2 bases, in that order; junction bases with no gene match: 9. Germline CDR1 reads SGHAT; CDR2 reads FQNNGV. The CDR3 covers 15 residues. CDR3 nucleotides: TGTGCCAGCAGTAAAACGGACAGGGCGACCTACGAGCAGTACTTC. This gives the protein CASSKTDRATYEQYF.

V is TRBV20-1 and J is TRBJ2-1; D is perhaps TRBD2 (6 bases). Germline CDR1 DFQATT, CDR2 SNEGSKA (reference sequence). V dropped 7 bases and J dropped 5 bases, with 9 bases sitting between them. The CDR3 totals 11 residues. The CDR3 DNA sequence: TGCAGTGGGAGGGCCCACAATGAGCAGTTCTTC. Protein sequence: CSGRAHNEQFF.